This T cell receptor (beta chain) was identified during a study of blood T cell repertoires in COVID-19. The protocol was immunoSEQ multiplex PCR, while the TCRdb copy is restricted to in-frame clones and leaves out a portion. The data hold a few hundred thousand clones, with 83% observed a single time. Germline CDR1 and CDR2: MNHEY and SVGAGI. Trimming removed 2 bases at V and 0 bases at J, with 8 bases between. This CDR3 contains 15 residues. The chain uses TRBV6-5 and TRBJ1-5; D may be TRBD1 (6 bases). The sample comprised peripheral blood. The receptor was isolated from a man over 45 with active or convalescent COVID-19. The chain's CDR3 is CASSYRGNSNQPQHF. As DNA, the CDR3 is TGTGCCAGCAGTTACAGGGGGAATAGCAATCAGCCCCAGCATTTT.